The clone carrying this T cell receptor beta chain was counted only a few times. CDR3 size: 15 residues. The junction had 7 bases not matched to a gene; V was cut back by 5 bases and J by 7 bases. CDR1 and CDR2 (germline): SGHAT, FQNNGV. Profiling relied on immunoSEQ multiplex PCR, and the TCRdb table lists in-frame clones only, not all of them. Here the sample spans 42,000 or so clones, roughly three quarters being singletons. This sample was included in a study of radiotherapy plus CTLA-4 blockade in lung cancer. The chain employs TRBV11-2 and TRBJ1-4, with 10 bases that match TRBD1. The source is a human donor with non-small cell lung cancer that progressed on radiotherapy plus ipilimumab. This sample comprised peripheral blood, obtained from a patient treated with radiotherapy plus ipilimumab. CDR3 loop: CASSPGTGASEKLFF. CDR3 bases: TGTGCCAGCAGCCCTGGGACAGGGGCGTCTGAAAAACTGTTTTTT.